This T cell receptor beta chain was documented in a study of T-cell reconstitution after alpha-beta-depleted transplantation in children. It was with unique molecular identifiers that the TCRbeta library was prepared. Each CDR3 protein is one row after TCRdb ran MiXCR on the PCR reads. The sample records about a million distinct CDR3 sequences, about 29% being singletons. The CDR3 is made up of 18 amino acids. V lost 6 bases to trimming and J lost 2 bases; unmatched junction nucleotides: 19. Looked up from germline, CDR1 is DFQATT and CDR2 is SNEGSKA (reference sequence). The receptor was derived from a boy less than two years old who had a stem cell transplant for SCID, so the T cells may come from the graft donor. The specimen was PBMCs, mostly from graft donor cells, collected 360 days after TCRalphabeta/CD19-depleted stem cell transplant. The chain couples TRBV20-1 to TRBJ2-3; 8 nucleotides agree with TRBD2. CDR3 in amino acids: CSAIRDTGGRQYTDTQYF. As DNA, the CDR3 is TGCAGTGCCATCCGGGACACGGGGGGGCGTCAATACACAGATACGCAGTATTTT.